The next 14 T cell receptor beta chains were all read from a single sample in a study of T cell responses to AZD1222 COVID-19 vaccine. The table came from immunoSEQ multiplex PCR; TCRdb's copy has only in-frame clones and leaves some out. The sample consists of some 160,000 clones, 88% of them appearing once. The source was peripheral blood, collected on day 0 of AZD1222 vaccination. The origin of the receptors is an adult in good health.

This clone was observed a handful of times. The CDR3 loop reads CASSLTGEVQYF. DNA for the CDR3: TGTGCCAGCAGTTTGACAGGGGAAGTGCAGTACTTC. V and J are TRBV6-2 or TRBV6-3 and TRBJ2-7, with 8 bases identical to TRBD1. CDR1 and CDR2 (germline): MNHEY, SVGEGT. V was pared by 4 bases and J by 9 bases, with 5 bases of the junction left unmatched. The CDR3 is 12 amino acids.

This chain's CDR3 is CASSILTGGNTGELFF. In DNA, the CDR3 is TGTGCCAGTAGTATCCTGACAGGCGGAAACACCGGGGAGCTGTTTTTT. The chain carries TRBV19 and TRBJ2-2, with D possibly TRBD1 on 6 matching bases. The V end was cut by 3 bases, the J end by 2 bases, with 13 bases between. The CDR3 contains 16 residues. Per the germline V gene, CDR1 is LNHDA and CDR2 is SQIVND (reference sequence).

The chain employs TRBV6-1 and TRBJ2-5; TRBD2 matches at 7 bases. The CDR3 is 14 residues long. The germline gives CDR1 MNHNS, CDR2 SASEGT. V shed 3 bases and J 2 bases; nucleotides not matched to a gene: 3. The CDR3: CASSELAAQETQYF. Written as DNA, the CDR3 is TGTGCCAGCAGTGAGCTAGCGGCACAAGAGACCCAGTACTTC.

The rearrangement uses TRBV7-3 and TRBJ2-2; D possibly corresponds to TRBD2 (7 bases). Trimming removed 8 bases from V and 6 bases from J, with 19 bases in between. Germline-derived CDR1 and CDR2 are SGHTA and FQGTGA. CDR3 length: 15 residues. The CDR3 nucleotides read TGTGCCAGCTCCCTGAACGGGGGGCGGGCCGGGGAGCTGTTTTTT. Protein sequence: CASSLNGGRAGELFF.

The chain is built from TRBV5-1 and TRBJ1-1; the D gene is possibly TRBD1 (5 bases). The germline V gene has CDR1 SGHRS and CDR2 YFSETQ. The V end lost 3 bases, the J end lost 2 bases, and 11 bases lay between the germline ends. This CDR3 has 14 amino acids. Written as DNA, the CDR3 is TGCGCCAGCAGCTCACAGGTGTCAAACACTGAAGCTTTCTTT. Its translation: CASSSQVSNTEAFF.

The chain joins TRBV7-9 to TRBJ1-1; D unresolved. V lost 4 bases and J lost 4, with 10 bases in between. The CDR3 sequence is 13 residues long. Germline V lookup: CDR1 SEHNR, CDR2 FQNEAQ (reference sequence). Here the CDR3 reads CASSYSWGTEAFF. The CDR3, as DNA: TGTGCCAGCAGCTACTCCTGGGGCACTGAAGCTTTCTTT.

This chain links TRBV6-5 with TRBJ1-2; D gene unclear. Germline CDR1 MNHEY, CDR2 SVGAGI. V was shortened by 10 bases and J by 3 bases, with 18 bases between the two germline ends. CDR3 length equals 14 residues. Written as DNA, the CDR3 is TGTGCCACCAGGACCTCACTATCTCACTATGGCTACACCTTC. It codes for CATRTSLSHYGYTF.

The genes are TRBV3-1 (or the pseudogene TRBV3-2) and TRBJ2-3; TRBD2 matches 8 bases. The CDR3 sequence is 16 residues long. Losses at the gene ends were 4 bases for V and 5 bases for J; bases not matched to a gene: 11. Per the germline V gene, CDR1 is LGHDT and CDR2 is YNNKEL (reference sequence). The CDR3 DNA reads TGTGCCAGCAGCCGGGAGGCGGGGGGATTCATAGATACGCAGTATTTT. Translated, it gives CASSREAGGFIDTQYF.

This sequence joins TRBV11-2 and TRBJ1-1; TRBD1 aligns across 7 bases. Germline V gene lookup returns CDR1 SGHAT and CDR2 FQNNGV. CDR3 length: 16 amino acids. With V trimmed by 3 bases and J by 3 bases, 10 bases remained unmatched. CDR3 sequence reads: CASSLWQGVGDTEAFF. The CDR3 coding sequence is TGTGCCAGCAGCTTGTGGCAGGGGGTTGGGGACACTGAAGCTTTCTTT.

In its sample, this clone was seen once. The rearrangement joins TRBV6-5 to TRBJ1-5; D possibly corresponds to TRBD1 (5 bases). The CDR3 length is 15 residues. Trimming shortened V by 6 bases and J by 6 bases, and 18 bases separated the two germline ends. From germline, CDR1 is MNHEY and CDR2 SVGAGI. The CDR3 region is CASSQHLGHFQPQHF. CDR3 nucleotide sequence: TGTGCCAGCAGCCAACACCTGGGGCATTTTCAGCCCCAGCATTTT.

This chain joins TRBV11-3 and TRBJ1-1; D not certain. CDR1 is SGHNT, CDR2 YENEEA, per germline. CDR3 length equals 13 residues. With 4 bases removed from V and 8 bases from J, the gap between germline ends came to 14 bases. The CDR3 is CASSSQDRAEAFF. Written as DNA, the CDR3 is TGTGCCAGCAGCTCACAAGACCGGGCGGAAGCTTTCTTT.

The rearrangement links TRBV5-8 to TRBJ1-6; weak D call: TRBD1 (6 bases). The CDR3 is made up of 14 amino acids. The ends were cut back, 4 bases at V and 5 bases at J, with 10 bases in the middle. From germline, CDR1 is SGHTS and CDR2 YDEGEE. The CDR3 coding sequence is TGTGCCAGCAGCGTCGGGACAAATAATTCACCCCTCCACTTT. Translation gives CASSVGTNNSPLHF.

The DNA for the CDR3 is TGTGCCTGGAGTGCTTGGGGGCAAAACACTGAAGCTTTCTTT. This sequence encodes CAWSAWGQNTEAFF. The chain links TRBV30 to TRBJ1-1; D is possibly TRBD1 (6 bases). There are 14 residues in the CDR3. Germline V CDR1 and CDR2: GTSNPN, SVGIG (reference sequence). Trimming removed 1 base from V and 2 bases from J, with 11 bases in between.

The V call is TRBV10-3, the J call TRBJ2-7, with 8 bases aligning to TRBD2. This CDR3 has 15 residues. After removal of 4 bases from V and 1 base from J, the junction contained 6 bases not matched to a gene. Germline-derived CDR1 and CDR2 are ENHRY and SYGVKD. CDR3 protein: CAISGLSGGSYEQYF. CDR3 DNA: TGTGCCATCAGTGGCCTAAGCGGGGGATCCTACGAGCAGTACTTC.